This T cell receptor beta chain was documented in a study of CD8 T cells in ankylosing spondylitis (dated by TCRdb to 2017 to 2019). In terms of the full investigation: The study set out to find disease-linked TCR variants by profiling T cell receptor beta repertoires in ankylosing spondylitis patients and healthy donors. The full study cohort comprised 25 or so ankylosing spondylitis patients and 110 or so healthy donors. Peripheral blood was sampled, and synovial fluid was additionally collected from ankylosing spondylitis patients.

Reading the germline V gene (reference sequence) gives CDR1 SGHKS and CDR2 YYEKEE. Trimming takes 4 bases from V and 4 bases from J, and the germline ends sit 11 bases apart. Its CDR3 holds 14 amino acids, cysteine through phenylalanine. The CDR3 DNA has 42 bases and is translated from base 1. TCRdb lists the instrument as Illumina HiSeq 2500. Quantitative 5'-RACE with molecular barcodes was used to prepare TCR beta libraries. Regarding the original processing steps: A new computational method based on a probabilistic model of VDJ rearrangement was used to identify disease-linked TCR variants. Starting from the raw public reads, TCRdb applied fastp trimming at Q25, assembled clones with MiXCR and retained in-frame beta chains. Each entry merges the rows of one CDR3 protein and shows their most common DNA and genes. TCRdb, rather than the study authors, made the V and J calls. Across this sample there are 250,000 to 400,000 distinct CDR3 sequences, with roughly 10% seen only once. Roughly 9.1% of the sample lies in the top ten.

This clonotype was counted between two and nine times. Its antigen target is currently unknown. Within one base of it there is no much larger clone, and no base qualities were kept. Results the study describes overall, beyond this receptor: The disease-linked clones showed a CD8+ phenotype and occurred at relatively low frequencies in peripheral blood. Some of the motif variants had been reported before in the synovial fluid and blood of reactive arthritis patients, a finding that suggests common disease-initiation mechanisms. A TCR beta motif of 7 or 8 highly homologous amino acid variants appeared characteristic of blood from ankylosing spondylitis patients. The disease-linked clones were reported to be significantly enriched in matched synovial fluid samples from ankylosing spondylitis patients.

The chain is made from TRBV5-5 and TRBJ2-2; D gene: possibly TRBD2, on 5 matching bases. The sequenced sample was blood, either unsorted or a sorted T cell fraction (not recorded which). This TCR derives from a female donor with ankylosing spondylitis or in good health (not recorded which). The bases are TGTGCCAGCAGCCGAGGGTTGGGCACCGGGGAGCTGTTTTTT. Its coded protein is CASSRGLGTGELFF.